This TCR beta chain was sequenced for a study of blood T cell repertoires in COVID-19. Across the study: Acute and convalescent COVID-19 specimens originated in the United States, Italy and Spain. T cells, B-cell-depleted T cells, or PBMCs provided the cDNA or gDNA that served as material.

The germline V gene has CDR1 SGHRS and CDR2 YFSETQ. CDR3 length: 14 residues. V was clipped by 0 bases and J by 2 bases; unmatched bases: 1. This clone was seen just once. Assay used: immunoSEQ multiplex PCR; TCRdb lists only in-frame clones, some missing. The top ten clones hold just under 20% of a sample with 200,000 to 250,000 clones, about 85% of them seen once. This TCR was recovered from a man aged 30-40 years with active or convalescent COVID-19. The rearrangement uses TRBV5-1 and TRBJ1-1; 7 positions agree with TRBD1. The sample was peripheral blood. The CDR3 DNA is TGCGCCAGCAGCTTGGACAGGGGAAACACTGAAGCTTTCTTT. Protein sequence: CASSLDRGNTEAFF. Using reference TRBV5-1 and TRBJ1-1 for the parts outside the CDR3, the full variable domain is KAGVTQTPRYLIKTRGQQVTLSCSPISGHRSVSWYQQTPGQGLQFLFEYFSETQRNKGNFPGRFSGRQFSNSRSEMNVSTLELGDSALYLCASSLDRGNTEAFFGQGTRLTVV.